Listed here are 22 T cell receptor beta chains from one sample, sequenced in a study of cytomegalovirus exposure and HLA in healthy donors. Amplification used 60 Vbeta primers and 13 Jbeta primers. The assay was immunoSEQ multiplex PCR, and TCRdb's table has in-frame clones only and misses some. The table lists 210,000 or so clones, about 80% of them singletons, with less than 3% in the top ten. Sequencing was performed on PBMCs. Receptor source: a woman aged 55-75 years in good health and CMV-seropositive.

The V gene is TRBV28, the J gene TRBJ1-5; no clear D. The CDR3 runs to 12 residues. Germline CDR1 MDHEN, CDR2 SYDVKM. V was trimmed by 6 bases and J by 4 bases, leaving 7 bases between them. CDR3 region: CASRPGNQPQHF. As DNA, the CDR3 is TGTGCCAGCAGACCGGGGAATCAGCCCCAGCATTTT.

The chain is built from TRBV9 and TRBJ1-1; D may be TRBD1 (5 bases). CDR3 length: 14 residues. Germline V gene lookup returns CDR1 SGDLS and CDR2 YYNGEE. V was shortened by 0 bases and J by 10 bases, with 16 bases between the two germline ends. The DNA for the CDR3 is TGTGCCAGCAGCGTAGATAATGGGGCGGGACGAGCTTTCTTT. Its protein is CASSVDNGAGRAFF. Complete variable domain (other parts from reference TRBV9 and TRBJ1-1): DSGVTQTPKHLITATGQRVTLRCSPRSGDLSVYWYQQSLDQGLQFLIQYYNGEERAKGNILERFSAQQFPDLHSELNLSSLELGDSALYFCASSVDNGAGRAFFGQGTRLTVV.

The chain recombines TRBV9 with TRBJ1-2; no clear D. Trimming cost V 0 bases and J 5 bases, with 14 bases left between them. CDR3 length: 15 amino acids. Germline CDR1 is SGDLS and CDR2 is YYNGEE. DNA of the CDR3: TGTGCCAGCAGCGTAGCAGTAGACATTCAGTATGGCTACACCTTC. Its protein is CASSVAVDIQYGYTF.

The chain has TRBV10-3 and TRBJ2-6; maybe TRBD1 (5 bases). Germline V gene sequence: CDR1 ENHRY, CDR2 SYGVKD. V dropped 8 bases and J dropped 0 bases, with 11 bases sitting between them. The CDR3 consists of 15 residues. The CDR3 DNA reads as TGTGCCATCGATAACAGGACCTCTGGGGCCAACGTCCTGACTTTC. It encodes CAIDNRTSGANVLTF.

This clone was counted a few times. This rearrangement joins TRBV11-2 to TRBJ2-5; maybe TRBD1 (5 bases). This CDR3 spans 17 amino acids. V shed 0 bases and J shed 2 bases, with 16 bases lying between them. The germline V gene encodes CDR1 SGHAT and CDR2 FQNNGV. As DNA, the CDR3 is TGTGCCAGCAGCTTAGACCCACCCGGAAGGGGTCAAGAGACCCAGTACTTC. Translating gives CASSLDPPGRGQETQYF.

The chain combines TRBV7-8 with TRBJ1-2; the match to TRBD1 covers 7 bases. The CDR3 extends over 17 amino acids. Germline CDR1 and CDR2: SGHVS and FQNEAQ. V dropped 5 bases and J dropped 0; count of bases not matched to a gene: 12. Written as DNA, the CDR3 is TGTGCCAGCAGCGCCAGAGACAGGGCCCTAGCTAACTATGGCTACACCTTC. As protein: CASSARDRALANYGYTF.

The V and J genes are TRBV11-2 and TRBJ2-7; the D gene is possibly TRBD1 (6 bases). V dropped 4 bases and J dropped 2 bases, with 12 bases sitting between them. Germline V CDR1 and CDR2: SGHAT, FQNNGV. The CDR3 is 14 amino acids. The CDR3 loop reads CASSSGDGPYEQYF. As DNA, the CDR3 is TGTGCCAGCAGCTCAGGGGACGGACCCTACGAGCAGTACTTC.

The CDR3 loop is CASTLGHEQFF. CDR3 sequence (DNA): TGTGCCAGCACCCTGGGCCATGAGCAGTTCTTC. V is TRBV2 and J is TRBJ2-1; D remains unclear. CDR1 and CDR2 from the germline V gene are SNHLY and FYNNEI. The CDR3 is 11 residues long. The V end was cut by 7 bases, the J end by 8 bases, with 9 bases between.

The V call is TRBV30, the J call TRBJ2-2; 9 bases map to TRBD1. The junction had 3 bases not matched to a gene; V was cut back by 3 bases and J by 13 bases. This CDR3 is 11 amino acids long. Germline CDR1 and CDR2: GTSNPN and SVGIG (reference sequence). In DNA, the CDR3 is TGTGCCTGGAGCGGGACAGGGTGGCTGTTTTTT. Residues: CAWSGTGWLFF.

V and J are TRBV5-4 and TRBJ2-4, with 9 nucleotides matching TRBD2. Trimming at V came to 2 bases and at J to 4 bases, leaving 10 bases not matched to a gene. The germline V gene has CDR1 SGHNT and CDR2 YYREEE (reference sequence). The CDR3 covers 17 residues. The CDR3 DNA follows: TGTGCCAGCAGCTTCGGCAGTAGCGGGAGTGTGAAAAACATTCAGTACTTC. This codes for CASSFGSSGSVKNIQYF.

The J gene is TRBJ2-7, the V gene TRBV7-2; 10 positions match TRBD1. J was trimmed by 4 bases and V by 5 bases; bases with no gene match: 5. The CDR3 spans 14 residues. Germline CDR1 reads SGHTA; CDR2 reads FQGNSA. The CDR3, as DNA: TGTGCCAGCAGCCGGGACAGGGGTTGGTACGAGCAGTACTTC. Protein: CASSRDRGWYEQYF.

This chain joins TRBV7-2 and TRBJ2-7; tentatively, D is TRBD1 (6 bases). The V gene's germline CDR1 is SGHTA and CDR2 FQGNSA. Trimming took off 1 base at V and 6 bases at J, with 16 bases between the two ends. CDR3 length equals 15 residues. CDR3 sequence reads: CASSLGGAGVGEQYF. The CDR3 coding sequence is TGTGCCAGCAGCTTAGGTGGGGCAGGGGTAGGCGAGCAGTACTTC.

V usage is TRBV6-1 and J usage is TRBJ1-2; TRBD1 matches 7 bases. This CDR3 is built from 16 residues. CDR1 and CDR2 (germline): MNHNS, SASEGT. J gave up 3 bases and V 2 bases, and 9 bases lay outside the gene matches. The CDR3 here is CASSEFYSRGDYGYTF. CDR3 nucleotides: TGTGCCAGCAGTGAATTTTATAGCAGGGGGGACTATGGCTACACCTTC.

The chain combines TRBV30 with TRBJ2-6, with a possible D match to TRBD2 (6 bases). The V gene's germline CDR1 is GTSNPN and CDR2 SVGIG (reference sequence). V lost 8 bases, J lost 0 bases, and 11 bases lay in between. This CDR3 has 14 residues. The CDR3 nucleotides read TGTGCCGGTAGCGGTTTCTCTGGGGCCAACGTCCTGACTTTC. It specifies CAGSGFSGANVLTF.

V is TRBV28 and J is TRBJ1-5; D is possibly TRBD1 (5 bases). Trimming stripped 2 bases from V and 3 bases from J, with 11 bases between. CDR1 is MDHEN, CDR2 SYDVKM, per germline. CDR3 length: 15 amino acids. The CDR3 DNA follows: TGTGCCAGCAGTTTAGGACCAGGGTTCAATCAGCCCCAGCATTTT. The encoded protein is CASSLGPGFNQPQHF.

The chain recombines TRBV7-3 with TRBJ1-2; 8 positions match TRBD1. V trimming: 5 bases; J trimming: 7 bases; junction bases outside the gene matches: 6. The CDR3 covers 13 residues. Germline V gene sequence: CDR1 SGHTA, CDR2 FQGTGA. The CDR3 DNA reads TGTGCCAGCAGCCCGACAGGGGAGGCTGGCTACACCTTC. Its translation is CASSPTGEAGYTF.

The rearrangement joins TRBV5-1 to TRBJ1-4; D ambiguous. Looked up from germline, CDR1 is SGHRS and CDR2 is YFSETQ. There are 16 residues in the CDR3. Trimming cost V 3 bases and J 8 bases, with 20 bases left between them. Written as DNA, the CDR3 is TGCGCCAGCAGCTGGGTCACGGAGACCCCTAGGGAAAAACTGTTTTTT. This gives the protein CASSWVTETPREKLFF. The full variable domain, its missing parts supplied by reference TRBV5-1 and TRBJ1-4, is KAGVTQTPRYLIKTRGQQVTLSCSPISGHRSVSWYQQTPGQGLQFLFEYFSETQRNKGNFPGRFSGRQFSNSRSEMNVSTLELGDSALYLCASSWVTETPREKLFFGSGTQLSVL.

V usage is TRBV5-1 and J usage is TRBJ2-3, with D perhaps matching TRBD2 (6 bases). CDR1 is SGHRS and CDR2 is YFSETQ in the germline V gene. The germline V and J ends were trimmed by 2 bases and 1 base, with 8 bases remaining between them. This CDR3 comprises 14 residues. CDR3 DNA: TGCGCCAGCAGCTTTGTAGCGGGCACAGATACGCAGTATTTT. Protein: CASSFVAGTDTQYF. Looking up the rest from reference TRBV5-1 and TRBJ2-3 gives the full variable domain: KAGVTQTPRYLIKTRGQQVTLSCSPISGHRSVSWYQQTPGQGLQFLFEYFSETQRNKGNFPGRFSGRQFSNSRSEMNVSTLELGDSALYLCASSFVAGTDTQYFGPGTRLTVL.

In this sample, this clone turned up a few times. The sample contains more than one DNA sequence encoding this CDR3. The chain uses TRBV5-1 and TRBJ1-2; 7 bases match TRBD1. Germline V gene data show CDR1 as SGHRS and CDR2 as YFSETQ. This CDR3 comprises 13 residues. V was clipped by 4 bases and J by 2 bases; unmatched bases: 2. Here the CDR3 reads CASSVTGNYGYTF. CDR3 in DNA: TGCGCCAGCAGCGTGACAGGGAACTATGGCTACACCTTC. The full variable domain, its missing parts supplied by reference TRBV5-1 and TRBJ1-2, is KAGVTQTPRYLIKTRGQQVTLSCSPISGHRSVSWYQQTPGQGLQFLFEYFSETQRNKGNFPGRFSGRQFSNSRSEMNVSTLELGDSALYLCASSVTGNYGYTFGSGTRLTVV.

The chain recombines TRBV7-9 with TRBJ1-5; 9 bases match TRBD1. Germline V lookup: CDR1 SEHNR, CDR2 FQNEAQ (reference sequence). Trimming cost V 1 base and J 4 bases; bases outside gene matches: 5. CDR3 length: 16 amino acids. Written as DNA, the CDR3 is TGTGCCAGCAGCTTAGGGCTGGGACAGGGTAATCAGCCCCAGCATTTT. Translation gives CASSLGLGQGNQPQHF.

The rearrangement links TRBV2 to TRBJ2-7; 11 bases agree with TRBD1. Germline V gene sequence: CDR1 SNHLY, CDR2 FYNNEI. V trimming: 8 bases; J trimming: 3 bases; junction bases outside the gene matches: 6. The length of the CDR3 is 14 residues. Here the CDR3 DNA reads TGTGCCAGCTACCGGACAGGGGGCAGCTACGAGCAGTACTTC. Translating it yields CASYRTGGSYEQYF.

This rearrangement joins TRBV5-4 to TRBJ1-3; TRBD1 is a possible D gene (5 bases). This CDR3 contains 15 residues. Germline-derived CDR1 and CDR2 are SGHNT and YYREEE (reference sequence). V gave up 2 bases and J gave up 1 base, with 10 bases separating them. CDR3 DNA: TGTGCCAGCAGCTTCCCGCAGGGTTCTGGAAACACCATATATTTT. The encoded protein is CASSFPQGSGNTIYF.